What follows describes a single TCR beta chain. These data are taken from a study of blood T cell repertoires in COVID-19. For the study at large: T cells, B-cell-depleted T cells, or PBMCs provided the cDNA or gDNA that served as material.

V was pared by 6 bases and J by 4 bases, with 10 bases of the junction left unmatched. Per germline, CDR1 KGHSH and CDR2 LQKENI. The CDR3 runs 15 residues. Repertoires were generated with immunoSEQ multiplex PCR, while TCRdb's copy carries only in-frame clones and drops some. The sample lists some 150,000 clones, approximately 87% occurring once. The V gene is TRBV18, the J gene TRBJ1-2; 8 nucleotides match TRBD1. The specimen was peripheral blood. The sequence came from a man between 18 and 29 years old with active or convalescent COVID-19. The CDR3 loop is CASSRPTGTGYGYTF. CDR3 coding DNA: TGTGCCAGCTCCAGACCCACCGGGACAGGCTATGGCTACACCTTC.